This TCR beta chain appears in the sequencing data of a study of CD4 T cells in relation to SARS-CoV-2 and coronaviruses. J was trimmed by 8 bases and V by 0 bases; bases with no gene match: 4. This CDR3 spans 16 amino acids. Germline V gene lookup returns CDR1 SGHRS and CDR2 YFSETQ. A note on this clone: The antigen is undetermined.

CD4+ T cells from unexposed donors were obtained before the COVID-19 pandemic (2011-2018). Isolation of CD4+ T cells took place after roughly nine days in culture. Here immunoSEQ multiplex PCR was the method, and the copy in TCRdb shows in-frame clones only, minus some. The table records 15,000 to 20,000 clones, under 85% of them present only once. The source is a human donor in good health. The specimen sequenced was CD4+ T cells from PBMCs, cultured in vitro. This chain connects TRBV5-1 to TRBJ1-6, with TRBD1 identical over 11 bases. The CDR3 DNA follows: TGCGCCAGCAGCTTGGCAGGACAGGGGGCTTATTCACCCCTCCACTTT. This gives the protein CASSLAGQGAYSPLHF.